This T cell receptor beta chain is drawn from a study of memory B cells and T cells in multiple sclerosis. Study results and caveats: Shared clonotype counts depended on differing compartment clone-set sizes and were normalized.

CDR3 length: 14 amino acids. V was shortened by 4 bases and J by 5 bases, with 15 bases between the two germline ends. The V gene's germline CDR1 is MGHRA and CDR2 YSYEKL. Clones were read by immunoSEQ multiplex PCR, and TCRdb kept only the in-frame ones, dropping some. The sample records roughly 14,000 clones, roughly two thirds being singletons. With regard to this clone: What it recognizes is unknown.

Sequencing was performed on memory (CD45RO+) CD4+ T cells from blood. This clonotype originated in a human donor with multiple sclerosis. The chain joins TRBV4-1 to TRBJ2-7; a weak D match, TRBD2 (5 bases). The CDR3 DNA reads TGCGCCAGCAGCCCCGGGGTGCTAACGGACGAGCAGTACTTC. Amino acid sequence: CASSPGVLTDEQYF.